The 20 T cell receptor beta chains listed next were all sequenced from one sample in a study of blood T cell repertoires in COVID-19. Assay: immunoSEQ multiplex PCR; the TCRdb copy retains only in-frame clones and omits some. The sample holds about 260,000 clones, approximately 86% seen once. Source material: peripheral blood. The origin of the receptors is a man aged 25-45 years with active or convalescent COVID-19.

The rearrangement links TRBV20-1 to TRBJ2-1; D is unresolved. The V gene's germline CDR1 is DFQATT and CDR2 SNEGSKA (reference sequence). Trimming removed 5 bases at V and 6 bases at J, with 8 bases between. CDR3 length: 11 residues. CDR3 in DNA: TGCAGTGCTGAGCTAGTCAATGAGCAGTTCTTC. This codes for CSAELVNEQFF.

CDR3 nucleotide sequence: TGTGCCAGCAGCTTGGTCCGGGAAACAGATACGCAGTATTTT. Protein product: CASSLVRETDTQYF. The V gene is TRBV5-6, the J gene TRBJ2-3; tentatively, D is TRBD2 (5 bases). The V gene's germline CDR1 is SGHDT and CDR2 YYEEEE. Trimming removed 0 bases from V and 3 bases from J, with 8 bases in between. The CDR3 has 14 residues.

This sequence joins TRBV7-2 and TRBJ2-3; 8 nucleotides match TRBD2. J gave up 5 bases and V 3 bases, and 10 bases lay outside the gene matches. Germline loops: CDR1 SGHTA, CDR2 FQGNSA. The CDR3 contains 16 residues. CDR3: CASSFAGRGSVDTQYF. The DNA for the CDR3 is TGTGCCAGCAGCTTCGCCGGGAGGGGCTCGGTAGATACGCAGTATTTT.

The chain links TRBV5-5 to TRBJ1-3; D is ambiguous. V lost 0 bases to trimming and J lost 1 base, with 5 bases between them. The CDR3 runs 14 residues. Germline loops: CDR1 SGHKS, CDR2 YYEKEE (reference sequence). The CDR3 bases are TGTGCCAGCAGCTTGGTTTCATCTGGAAACACCATATATTTT. This translates into CASSLVSSGNTIYF.

The rearrangement links TRBV27 to TRBJ1-1; D may be TRBD1 (5 bases). Trimming took 3 bases from V and 3 from J, leaving 17 bases between them. Germline CDR1 and CDR2: MNHEY and SMNVEV (reference sequence). The CDR3 is 16 amino acids. The CDR3 sequence: CASSFGGFLSHTEAFF. DNA of the CDR3: TGTGCCAGCAGTTTCGGGGGGTTCTTGAGCCACACTGAAGCTTTCTTT.

This chain joins TRBV6-5 and TRBJ1-2, with 7 bases that match TRBD1. The ends lost 6 bases at V and 6 bases at J; junction bases unmatched: 4. CDR1 MNHEY and CDR2 SVGAGI come from the germline V gene. The CDR3 sequence is 12 residues long. This CDR3 reads CASSSTGDGYTF. CDR3 DNA: TGTGCCAGCAGCTCTACAGGGGATGGCTACACCTTC.

The chain employs TRBV10-1 and TRBJ2-3; D not certain. The CDR3 is made up of 14 amino acids. Germline values: CDR1 WNHNN, CDR2 SYGVQD (reference sequence). V gave up 5 bases and J gave up 0 bases, with 9 bases separating them. In nucleotides, the CDR3 is TGCGCCAGCAGTAGCGTTGGTAGCACAGATACGCAGTATTTT. As protein: CASSSVGSTDTQYF.

As concerns this clone: This same CDR3 is encoded by further DNA sequences in the sample. The chain carries TRBV3-1 (or the pseudogene TRBV3-2) and TRBJ1-2; TRBD1 might be the D (5 bases). Per the germline V gene, CDR1 is LGHDT and CDR2 is YNNKEL (reference sequence). The CDR3 length is 11 residues. The V end lost 8 bases, the J end lost 4 bases, and 8 bases lay between the germline ends. The CDR3 DNA reads as TGTGCCAGCTCACAGGCCTATGGCTACACCTTC. Translation: CASSQAYGYTF.

The chain has TRBV3-1 (or the pseudogene TRBV3-2) and TRBJ2-7; 9 nucleotides align to TRBD2. The CDR3 has 15 amino acids. Per the germline V gene, CDR1 is LGHDT and CDR2 is YNNKEL (reference sequence). Germline trimming cut 4 bases from V and 5 bases from J; bases unmatched to any gene: 9. The CDR3 sequence is CASSLGPGLANEQYF. The CDR3 bases are TGTGCCAGCAGCCTGGGTCCGGGACTAGCTAACGAGCAGTACTTC.

The gene calls are TRBV5-6 and TRBJ2-7; D unresolved. The germline gives CDR1 SGHDT, CDR2 YYEEEE. The CDR3 is 11 residues long. V was shortened by 1 base and J by 6 bases, with 5 bases between the two germline ends. CDR3 sequence reads: CASSLYSEQYF. CDR3 coding DNA: TGTGCCAGCAGCTTGTATTCCGAGCAGTACTTC.

The chain joins TRBV3-1 (or the pseudogene TRBV3-2) to TRBJ2-7; the match to TRBD1 covers 10 bases. The germline CDR1 and CDR2 sequences are LGHDT and YNNKEL (reference sequence). The V gene end was trimmed by 1 base and the J gene end by 2 bases; junction bases not matched to a gene: 5. The CDR3 totals 16 residues. CDR3 protein: CASSQAGQGVTYEQYF. CDR3 nucleotide sequence: TGTGCCAGCAGCCAAGCCGGACAGGGGGTCACCTACGAGCAGTACTTC.

The chain carries TRBV7-8 and TRBJ1-2; D may be TRBD1 (5 bases). CDR1 SGHVS and CDR2 FQNEAQ come from the germline V gene. This CDR3 has 14 amino acids. V lost 8 bases and J lost 2, with 15 bases in between. CDR3 protein: CASRGRGGNYGYTF. CDR3 nucleotides: TGTGCCAGCCGAGGACGGGGGGGAAACTATGGCTACACCTTC.

The CDR3 DNA reads as TGTGCCAGCAGTTTTGAGGGGGACGGCTACACCTTC. This codes for CASSFEGDGYTF. The chain joins TRBV12-3 or TRBV12-4 to TRBJ1-2; D might be TRBD1 (6 bases). The V and J ends lost 3 bases and 8 bases respectively, with 10 bases between them. The CDR3 covers 12 residues.

V is TRBV6-6 and J is TRBJ1-4; D possibly corresponds to TRBD1 (5 bases). Germline values: CDR1 MNHNY, CDR2 SVGAGI (reference sequence). Trimming left V 5 bases short and J 8 bases short, with 18 bases between. The CDR3 sequence is 15 residues long. CDR3 region: CASSPWTLSGEKLFF. The CDR3 DNA follows: TGTGCCAGCAGTCCCTGGACATTGTCAGGGGAAAAACTGTTTTTT.

The chain has TRBV9 and TRBJ1-1; 8 positions match TRBD1. This CDR3 comprises 17 residues. Germline lookup yields CDR1 SGDLS and CDR2 YYNGEE. J lost 3 bases, V lost 2 bases, and 12 bases had no gene match. CDR3 residues: CASSVGGQGAFDTEAFF. The CDR3, as DNA: TGTGCCAGCAGCGTTGGGGGTCAGGGGGCTTTCGACACTGAAGCTTTCTTT.

The chain has TRBV4-1 and TRBJ1-4; D remains ambiguous. Deletions cut 1 base from V and 6 bases from J, with 21 bases between. The CDR3 has 18 amino acids. Germline V gene lookup returns CDR1 MGHRA and CDR2 YSYEKL. CDR3 coding DNA: TGCGCCAGCAGCCAAGTACCTGGTCTCCGGACTATGGATGAAAAACTGTTTTTT. It specifies CASSQVPGLRTMDEKLFF.

V gene TRBV2 combines with J gene TRBJ1-5; no definite D call. Per germline, CDR1 SNHLY and CDR2 FYNNEI. The CDR3 has 11 residues. V was shortened by 8 bases and J by 7 bases, with 9 bases between the two germline ends. The CDR3 reads CASVPQQPQHF. Written as DNA, the CDR3 is TGTGCCAGCGTTCCCCAACAGCCCCAGCATTTT.

Only one count was recorded for this clone. This chain links TRBV6-1 with TRBJ1-5; 8 bases fit TRBD1. The CDR3 covers 15 residues. Germline loops: CDR1 MNHNS, CDR2 SASEGT. Trimming cost V 1 base and J 4 bases; bases outside gene matches: 3. As DNA, the CDR3 is TGTGCCAGCAGTGAAGACAGGGGGGTTAATCAGCCCCAGCATTTT. This codes for CASSEDRGVNQPQHF.

The J gene is TRBJ2-7, the V gene TRBV19; D is perhaps TRBD2 (7 bases). Trimming shortened V by 8 bases and J by 6 bases, and 17 bases separated the two germline ends. This CDR3 comprises 13 residues. Germline CDR1 and CDR2: LNHDA and SQIVND (reference sequence). The CDR3 DNA reads as TGTGCCAGTGGCGGGGGCCGTCTTGGCGAGCAGTACTTC. Translated: CASGGGRLGEQYF.

This rearrangement joins TRBV2 to TRBJ1-1; no firm D call. The germline V gene has CDR1 SNHLY and CDR2 FYNNEI. CDR3 length equals 14 residues. Trimming took 3 bases from V and 5 from J, leaving 13 bases between them. CDR3 in DNA: TGTGCCAGCAGTGAGGGTTTGGCGGAAACTGAAGCTTTCTTT. Encoded protein: CASSEGLAETEAFF.